This paragraph covers one TCR beta chain sequence. What it binds is unknown. The data were taken from a study of radiotherapy plus CTLA-4 blockade in lung cancer. The length of the CDR3 is 15 residues. Study results and limitations: Strongest reported response predictors: early blood clone changes and post-radiation interferon-beta.

The method was immunoSEQ multiplex PCR; TCRdb's version includes in-frame clones alone and lacks a portion of them. The sample includes about 24,000 clones, 60% to 75% of them seen just once. The receptor's source is a human donor with non-small cell lung cancer whose response to radiotherapy plus ipilimumab could not be evaluated. The sequenced sample was peripheral blood, obtained from a patient treated with radiotherapy plus ipilimumab. V and J are TRBV21-1 and TRBJ2-7; the table's D gene call, TRBD2, was not cross checked with the DNA. TRBV21-1 represents a pseudogene. CDR3 residues: CASSNPGSGTCEQYF. Here the CDR3 DNA reads TGTGCCAGCAGCAACCCGGGGAGCGGGACCTGCGAGCAGTACTTC.